This TCR beta chain was sequenced during a study of T cells in Graves' hyperthyroidism and ophthalmopathy (dated by TCRdb to between 2018 and 2021). Notes on the research overall: Peripheral blood samples were taken at initial diagnosis, before any treatment was given. After blood sampling, hyperthyroidism patients were treated with methimazole at a starting dose of 30 mg daily, and ophthalmopathy patients were treated with high-dose intravenous methylprednisolone. To identify distinguishing TCR V-J signatures, a discovery cohort of 95 to 100 patients was used, comprising 43 with Graves' ophthalmopathy and under 60 with stable Graves' hyperthyroidism. For training and testing, the roughly 100 patients in the discovery cohort were randomly divided in a 7:3 ratio. According to the paper, TCR Vbeta CDR3 sequencing was carried out on 135 peripheral blood samples, which came from more than 40 ophthalmopathy, around 74 hyperthyroidism and roughly 17 progressor patients. Prospective prediction of ophthalmopathy was tested in an independent validation cohort of under 20 hyperthyroidism patients and around 16 patients who later progressed to ophthalmopathy. The study also compared thyroid tissue and blood T-cell repertoires from five or six Graves' hyperthyroidism patients.

Concerning this clonotype: Its antigen is unknown. One base away there is no much larger clone; base qualities are not given.

The TCR beta CDR3 regions were amplified from RNA transcripts. The TCR CDR3 was subjected to a first round of RT-PCR using the HTBI primer set and the Qiagen OneStep RT-PCR kit. A second multiplex PCR round built the libraries, followed by size selection and purification. Sequencing of the libraries was done on an Illumina HiSeq2000 using paired-end 100 bp reads. On the study's bioinformatics: SOAPnuke was used to process the raw data, with reads discarded if the reads contained adapters or uncalled bases, had a mean Phred below 15, or lacked an exact constant-primer or identifier match. COPE v1.2.5 was used to merge the high-quality paired reads, and each unique nucleotide sequence was defined as a clonotype. Clonotypes were aligned to IMGT TRBV, TRBD and TRBJ reference segments using MiTCR v1.1. Analysis was restricted to V-J combinations with a frequency above 0.0001, which covered 99.2% of repertoires. The TCS score was defined as F50 (clonal expansion) divided by E x V (chaos), with BLOSUM62-based TCRdist calculated between CDR3 peptides within each V-J. Welch's t-statistics and random forest reduced around 550 V-J features to fewer than 15, which were used in a naive Bayes classifier (R e1071). TCRdb reran the public reads through fastp at Q25 and MiXCR, keeping productive beta chains. Records with the same CDR3 protein are collapsed into one entry carrying the most frequent genes and DNA. TCRdb, not the authors, supplied the V and J calls. This sample is represented by around 380,000 distinct CDR3 sequences; about 13% of them were singletons. The ten largest clones take up around 21% of the sample.

Hyperthyroidism patients were newly diagnosed, had a disease duration of under 2 months, and were aged 18 to 65 years. Any patient with an uncontrolled infection, another autoimmune disease, pregnancy or lactation was excluded. Diagnoses relied on clinical symptoms, serum thyroxine and TRAb, thyroid ultrasound and orbital computed tomography. Blood from progressor patients was collected at the time of first diagnosis with hyperthyroidism, before any ophthalmopathy symptoms had appeared. PBMCs were isolated from approximately 10 ml of fresh peripheral blood by Ficoll-Paque density gradient centrifugation. Progressor patients were defined as those initially diagnosed with Graves' hyperthyroidism in whom ophthalmopathy developed during follow-up. Total RNA was extracted with Trizol reagent, and quality was checked on an Agilent 2100 Bioanalyzer. The paper as a whole reports these results and caveats: In validation, the model predicted progression to ophthalmopathy a median of about 6 months before onset, with about 71% sensitivity and just under 75% specificity. Most expanded thyroid clonotypes (frequency above 0.001) were also detected in blood, a finding suggesting that blood repertoires may reflect thyroid immune responses. Ophthalmopathy was separated from stable hyperthyroidism by a 13 V-J signature model, with approximately 86% sensitivity and about 81% specificity obtained in cross-validation and 80%/75% obtained in testing. No statistical method was used to set the sample size in advance, and investigators knew the group allocation.

The sequenced material came from blood. The clonotype comes from a man in his thirties or forties with Graves' hyperthyroidism that later progressed to Graves' ophthalmopathy.

In nucleotides, the sequence is TGTGCCAGCAGCTTAGTCGGCGGAACGAGCACAGATACGCAGTATTTT. Translated, this is CASSLVGGTSTDTQYF. Here the chain combines TRBV7-9 and TRBJ2-3; no D gene is confidently identified. Reading the germline V gene (reference sequence) gives CDR1 SEHNR and CDR2 FQNEAQ. The CDR3 contains 16 residues, cysteine and phenylalanine counted. Only CDR3 DNA remains: 48 bases, in frame from the first base. Between the V and J ends, shortened by 1 base and 0 bases respectively, the junction contains 11 bases.